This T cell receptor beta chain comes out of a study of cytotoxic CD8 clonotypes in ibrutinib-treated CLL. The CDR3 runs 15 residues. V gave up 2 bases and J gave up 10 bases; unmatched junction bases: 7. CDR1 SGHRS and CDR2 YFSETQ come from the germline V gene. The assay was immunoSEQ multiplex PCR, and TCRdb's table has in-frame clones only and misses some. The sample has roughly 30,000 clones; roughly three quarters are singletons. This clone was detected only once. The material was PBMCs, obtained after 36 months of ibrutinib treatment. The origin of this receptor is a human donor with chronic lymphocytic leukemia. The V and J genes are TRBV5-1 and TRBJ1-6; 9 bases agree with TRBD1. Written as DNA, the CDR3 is TGCGCCAGCAGCTTAGCGGGACAGGGAGAATCACCCCTCCACTTT. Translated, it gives CASSLAGQGESPLHF.